This record looks at one T cell receptor beta chain sequence and its context. Antigen specificity is unknown. This entry comes from a study of hypomethylating agent response in myelodysplastic syndrome. Whole-study context: Mean age was about 78 +/- 6.2 years; diploid cytogenetics predominated. Most often mutated was TET2, found in 5 of 11 patients.

Study observations and caveats: Whether shared GLIPH2 clusters recognize novel MDS antigens was not confirmed.

TCRdb keeps only in-frame clones here, not all; method: immunoSEQ multiplex PCR. The sample has 4,000 to 5,500 clones; roughly 80% are singletons. This CDR3 spans 16 amino acids. V was pared by 1 base and J by 10 bases, with 13 bases of the junction left unmatched. Germline loops: CDR1 SGHDN, CDR2 FVKESK. The specimen was bone marrow, collected before or after starting hypomethylating agent treatment for myelodysplastic syndrome (not recorded which). The source of this sequence is a human donor with myelodysplastic syndrome. This chain connects TRBV14 to TRBJ1-1; 9 bases are a match to TRBD1. The CDR3 spells CASSQVGGQGLGLAFF. The CDR3 DNA sequence: TGTGCCAGCAGCCAAGTTGGGGGACAGGGTCTCGGTTTAGCTTTCTTT. Drawing the rest from reference TRBV14 and TRBJ1-1, the complete variable domain is EAGVTQFPSHSVIEKGQTVTLRCDPISGHDNLYWYRRVMGKEIKFLLHFVKESKQDESGMPNNRFLAERTGGTYSTLKVQPAELEDSGVYFCASSQVGGQGLGLAFFGQGTRLTVV.